A single sample gave rise to the 18 T cell receptor beta chains below, sequenced in a study of beta chain features in type 1 diabetes. Expressed TCRB transcripts were sequenced after all isolated RNA was converted to cDNA. Some clones are missing from TCRdb's copy, which holds only in-frame ones; the method was immunoSEQ multiplex PCR. This sample has roughly 500,000 clones, with about an eighth found just once. The sample taken for sequencing was naive CD4+ T cells from blood. All receptors derive from a woman aged 18-29 years in good health.

The chain uses TRBV9 and TRBJ1-1, with D perhaps TRBD1 (5 bases). This CDR3 has 15 residues. Germline CDR1 is SGDLS and CDR2 is YYNGEE. Trimming took off 3 bases at V and 0 bases at J, with 12 bases between the two ends. The CDR3 DNA reads TGTGCCAGCAGCGGCGGGACGGCGATGAACACTGAAGCTTTCTTT. Translation: CASSGGTAMNTEAFF.

There are a few counts of this clone. V gene TRBV7-6 combines with J gene TRBJ2-1; 12 bases fit TRBD2. This CDR3 is 16 amino acids long. Per the germline V gene, CDR1 is SGHVS and CDR2 is FNYEAQ. The V segment lost 4 bases and the J segment 5 bases; nucleotides outside the gene matches: 6. For the CDR3, the DNA is TGTGCCAGCAGCTCTCCGGGACTAGCGGGTCACAATGAGCAGTTCTTC. Amino acid sequence: CASSSPGLAGHNEQFF. Based on the CDR3 plus reference TRBV7-6 and TRBJ2-1, the full variable domain is GAGVSQSPRYKVTKRGQDVALRCDPISGHVSLYWYRQALGQGPEFLTYFNYEAQQDKSGLPNDRFSAERPEGSISTLTIQRTEQRDSAMYRCASSSPGLAGHNEQFFGPGTRLTVL.

The chain has TRBV5-1 and TRBJ2-4; 11 bases match TRBD2. This CDR3 is built from 17 residues. The germline V gene encodes CDR1 SGHRS and CDR2 YFSETQ. Trimming at V came to 4 bases and at J to 0 bases, leaving 6 bases not matched to a gene. The CDR3 sequence is CASSQRGLAGAKNIQYF. CDR3 in DNA: TGCGCCAGCAGCCAAAGAGGACTAGCGGGAGCCAAAAACATTCAGTACTTC.

This clone was seen a few times. This rearrangement joins TRBV2 to TRBJ2-1; no clear D gene. V was cut by 3 bases and J by 6 bases, with 9 bases left in between. From germline, CDR1 is SNHLY and CDR2 FYNNEI. This CDR3 has 13 amino acids. DNA for the CDR3: TGTGCCAGCAGTGAGGAGATGGGCAATGAGCAGTTCTTC. This gives the protein CASSEEMGNEQFF.

This clone was seen a handful of times. This chain connects TRBV2 to TRBJ2-7; TRBD1 agrees at 11 bases. The CDR3 sequence is 16 residues long. After removal of 7 bases from V and 2 bases from J, the junction contained 10 bases not matched to a gene. Per the germline V gene, CDR1 is SNHLY and CDR2 is FYNNEI. The CDR3 protein is CASTQMGQGGPYEQYV. The CDR3, as DNA: TGTGCCAGCACCCAGATGGGACAGGGGGGGCCCTACGAGCAGTACGTC.

The rearrangement uses TRBV2 and TRBJ1-1; 7 bases match TRBD1. The V gene's germline CDR1 is SNHLY and CDR2 FYNNEI. The CDR3 sequence is 15 residues long. J gave up 0 bases and V 5 bases, and 6 bases lay outside the gene matches. The CDR3 here is CASSSRGGLNTEAFF. CDR3 nucleotides: TGTGCCAGCAGTAGCAGGGGGGGATTGAACACTGAAGCTTTCTTT.

J is TRBJ2-3 and V is TRBV7-2, with D perhaps matching TRBD2 (6 bases). CDR1 SGHTA and CDR2 FQGNSA come from the germline V gene. V was clipped by 1 base and J by 4 bases, with 6 bases between them. CDR3 length: 13 amino acids. CDR3 loop: CASSLVAADTQYF. The CDR3 nucleotides are TGTGCCAGCAGCTTAGTAGCGGCAGATACGCAGTATTTT.

This clone showed up just a few times. The rearrangement joins TRBV19 to TRBJ2-3; D not certain. Germline V CDR1 and CDR2: LNHDA, SQIVND (reference sequence). CDR3 length: 13 amino acids. The ends were cut back, 7 bases at V and 0 bases at J, with 8 bases in the middle. Here the CDR3 DNA reads TGTGCCAGTAAGGCCCGCAGCACAGATACGCAGTATTTT. Translating it yields CASKARSTDTQYF.

V and J are TRBV18 and TRBJ1-1; D is perhaps TRBD1 (5 bases). Germline loops: CDR1 KGHSH, CDR2 LQKENI. V gave up 6 bases and J gave up 3 bases, with 17 bases separating them. The length of the CDR3 is 15 residues. As DNA, the CDR3 is TGTGCCAGCTCGCGTTCGACAGTTCCCTACACTGAAGCTTTCTTT. Translated: CASSRSTVPYTEAFF. The full variable domain, its missing parts supplied by reference TRBV18 and TRBJ1-1, is NAGVMQNPRHLVRRRGQEARLRCSPMKGHSHVYWYRQLPEEGLKFMVYLQKENIIDESGMPKERFSAEFPKEGPSILRIQQVVRGDSAAYFCASSRSTVPYTEAFFGQGTRLTVV.

This chain joins TRBV5-1 and TRBJ2-6, with D possibly being TRBD1 (5 bases). CDR3 size: 17 residues. V was trimmed by 0 bases and J by 0 bases, leaving 10 bases between them. The germline V gene encodes CDR1 SGHRS and CDR2 YFSETQ. The CDR3 DNA follows: TGCGCCAGCAGCTTGGACAGGCCTGGCTCTGGGGCCAACGTCCTGACTTTC. Protein sequence: CASSLDRPGSGANVLTF.

This clone was seen a handful of times. The V and J genes are TRBV9 and TRBJ2-3; 7 bases map to TRBD1. The CDR3 has 18 amino acids. Germline values: CDR1 SGDLS, CDR2 YYNGEE. J gave up 1 base and V 0 bases, and 11 bases lay outside the gene matches. CDR3 sequence (DNA): TGTGCCAGCAGCGTAGGCCCGGGTCGAGGGGGCGGCACAGATACGCAGTATTTT. It yields the protein CASSVGPGRGGGTDTQYF.

The sample holds a few counts of this clone. This chain uses TRBV7-2 with TRBJ2-1, with D perhaps TRBD1 (6 bases). The germline V gene has CDR1 SGHTA and CDR2 FQGNSA. V was cut by 1 base and J by 2 bases, with 9 bases left in between. This CDR3 spans 15 amino acids. The CDR3 reads CASSLGWGPYNEQFF. The CDR3 coding sequence is TGTGCCAGCAGCTTAGGCTGGGGGCCCTACAATGAGCAGTTCTTC.

This clone was found a few times. The chain couples TRBV9 to TRBJ1-2; perhaps TRBD1 as D (5 bases). The CDR3 is 13 residues long. V was shortened by 3 bases and J by 5 bases, with 11 bases between the two germline ends. Germline V gene sequence: CDR1 SGDLS, CDR2 YYNGEE. CDR3 coding DNA: TGTGCCAGCAGCGGGGGCAGGCAATATGGCTACACCTTC. It translates to CASSGGRQYGYTF.

The gene calls are TRBV4-2 and TRBJ2-7, with 8 positions matching TRBD2. Germline lookup yields CDR1 LGHNA and CDR2 YNFKEQ. The CDR3 is made up of 15 amino acids. V shed 0 bases and J 0 bases; nucleotides not matched to a gene: 1. The CDR3 coding sequence is TGTGCCAGCAGCCAAGAAGCGGGGGACTCCTACGAGCAGTACTTC. This codes for CASSQEAGDSYEQYF.

V gene TRBV30 combines with J gene TRBJ1-2; TRBD1 is a possible D gene (6 bases). Trimming removed 3 bases at V and 2 bases at J, with 10 bases between. This CDR3 is 13 amino acids long. Germline V gene lookup returns CDR1 GTSNPN and CDR2 SVGIG (reference sequence). CDR3 sequence (DNA): TGTGCCTGGAGGACAGGCGAAAACTATGGCTACACCTTC. Translating gives CAWRTGENYGYTF.

The V and J genes are TRBV21-1 and TRBJ1-1; the table's TRBD1 call for D was not verified on the DNA. TRBV21-1 is given as a pseudogene. The CDR3 covers 15 residues. The CDR3 reads CASSKGAQGATEAFF. In nucleotides, the CDR3 is TGTGCCAGCAGCAAAGGCGCCCAGGGGGCCACTGAAGCTTTCTTT.

This clone has just a few counts. The sample has other DNA sequences that encode this CDR3 too. The gene calls are TRBV9 and TRBJ2-1; D is possibly TRBD1 (8 bases). The CDR3 runs 16 residues. Trimming pared 0 bases from V and 8 bases from J, leaving 18 bases between. Germline V gene data show CDR1 as SGDLS and CDR2 as YYNGEE. As DNA, the CDR3 is TGTGCCAGCAGCGTAGGTCCGAGACAGGGGAGGGATGAGCAGTTCTTC. Translated, it gives CASSVGPRQGRDEQFF. The full variable domain, its missing parts supplied by reference TRBV9 and TRBJ2-1, is DSGVTQTPKHLITATGQRVTLRCSPRSGDLSVYWYQQSLDQGLQFLIQYYNGEERAKGNILERFSAQQFPDLHSELNLSSLELGDSALYFCASSVGPRQGRDEQFFGPGTRLTVL.

This clone appeared a few times. The chain joins TRBV7-2 to TRBJ1-5; D uncertain. CDR3 size: 14 residues. The ends were cut back, 1 base at V and 2 bases at J, with 6 bases in the middle. Germline CDR1 SGHTA, CDR2 FQGNSA. CDR3 in DNA: TGTGCCAGCAGCTTAGGCGGGGGCAATCAGCCCCAGCATTTT. It translates to CASSLGGGNQPQHF. Combining the CDR3 with reference TRBV7-2 and TRBJ1-5 gives the whole variable domain GAGVSQSPSNKVTEKGKDVELRCDPISGHTALYWYRQSLGQGLEFLIYFQGNSAPDKSGLPSDRFSAERTGGSVSTLTIQRTQQEDSAVYLCASSLGGGNQPQHFGDGTRLSIL.